A selection of T cell receptor beta chains follows, all from one sample in a study of Graves' ophthalmopathy and Graves' hyperthyroidism. Using its own MiXCR run on the multiplex PCR reads, TCRdb lists one record per CDR3 protein. The table lists about 170,000 distinct CDR3 sequences, less than 45% of them singletons. Sequencing was carried out using peripheral blood. These TCRs come from a woman between 40 and 55 years old with Graves' ophthalmopathy. The CDR3 runs from the conserved cysteine through the conserved F or W. Each record gives: clone size, D gene, J gene, V gene, CDR3 DNA, CDR3 protein. The D gene is left open where the match is weak. Clone size is shown for a subset of rows, as once, few, many or a class of expanded clone.

>NA|NA|TRBJ2-7|TRBV7-2
TGTGCCAGCAGCTTAAGAGAGGTGGTAACCTACGAGCAGTACTTC
CASSLREVVTYEQYF
>many|NA|TRBJ1-1|TRBV15
TGTGCCACCAGCAGAGAAAGAAGGGCGGGGGGCACTGAAGCTTTCTTT
CATSRERRAGGTEAFF
>many|NA|TRBJ1-5|TRBV6-6
TGTGCCAGCAGTTTCGACACAAATAGCAATCAGCCCCAGCATTTT
CASSFDTNSNQPQHF
>NA|NA|TRBJ2-7|TRBV6-1
TGTGCCAGCAGTGGACCCAGGGTGTCCTACGAGCAGTACTTC
CASSGPRVSYEQYF
>many|NA|TRBJ1-1|TRBV29-1
TGCAGCGTTGGGGACACTGAAGCTTTCTTT
CSVGDTEAFF
>NA|NA|TRBJ1-2|TRBV5-1
TGCGCCAGCAGCTTGGACAGCTCCTATGGCTACACCTTC
CASSLDSSYGYTF
>many|TRBD1|TRBJ1-5|TRBV20-1
TGCAGTGCCCTGATGGAGGGGGACAGGGCGAGGAAGCATCAGCCCCAGCATTTT
CSALMEGDRARKHQPQHF
>many|NA|TRBJ1-2|TRBV6-2/TRBV6-3
TGTGCCAGCAGCCCGGGACACTACTATGGCTACACCTTC
CASSPGHYYGYTF
>NA|TRBD1|TRBJ2-5|TRBV6-2/TRBV6-3
TGTGCCAGCAGTTACGAGGGACAGGGGCGGCTAGAGACCCAGTACTTC
CASSYEGQGRLETQYF
>many|TRBD1|TRBJ2-7|TRBV28
TGTGCCAGCAGGCCGGGACAGGGGAACTACGAGCAGTACTTC
CASRPGQGNYEQYF
>few|NA|TRBJ1-1|TRBV6-2/TRBV6-3
TGTGCCAGCAGCTCTCCCGGGCGAAACACTGAAGCTTTCTTT
CASSSPGRNTEAFF
>NA|TRBD2|TRBJ2-7|TRBV7-9
TGTGCCAGCAGCTCGCAAGCGGGATGGTCCTACGAGCAGTACTTC
CASSSQAGWSYEQYF
>NA|NA|TRBJ2-5|TRBV2
TGTGCCAGTCGTAAGGGGGAGACCCAGTACTTC
CASRKGETQYF
>NA|NA|TRBJ2-2|TRBV28
TGTGCCAGCAGTCCGCCCGGAAACACCGGGGAGCTGTTTTTT
CASSPPGNTGELFF
>NA|TRBD1|TRBJ2-7|TRBV12-3/TRBV12-4
TGTGCCAGCAGTTTAGGGGGACAGGGGGAATACGAGCAGTACTTC
CASSLGGQGEYEQYF
>NA|TRBD1|TRBJ2-1|TRBV6-5
TGTGCCAGTCGACAGGGTACCCACAATGAGCAGTTCTTC
CASRQGTHNEQFF
>NA|NA|TRBJ1-5|TRBV27
TGTGCGTCAGCGGTCACCGGGGGTAGCAATCAGCCCCAGCATTTT
CASAVTGGSNQPQHF
>NA|NA|TRBJ1-2|TRBV6-2/TRBV6-3
TGTGCCAGCAGTTACTCGAGACAAGATACTAACTATGGCTACACCTTC
CASSYSRQDTNYGYTF
>many|NA|TRBJ1-5|TRBV5-1
TGCGCCAGCAGCTTTGGAAGTGAGGGCGACAGCAATCAGCCCCAGCATTTT
CASSFGSEGDSNQPQHF
>many|TRBD2|TRBJ2-7|TRBV28
TGTGCCAGCAGTCCTTCTAGCGGGAGTTACCACGAGCAGTACTTC
CASSPSSGSYHEQYF
>many|NA|TRBJ1-2|TRBV7-9
TGTGCCAGCAGCTGGACAGAGAACTATGGCTACACCTTC
CASSWTENYGYTF
>many|NA|TRBJ2-7|TRBV11-2
TGTGCCAGTAGGACTGCTGGCGAGCAGTACTTC
CASRTAGEQYF
>NA|TRBD1|TRBJ2-7|TRBV20-1
TGCAGGGGAGGACAGGGGACGGGGGAGCAGTACTTC
CRGGQGTGEQYF
>many|NA|TRBJ2-5|TRBV19
TGTGCCAGTACCCTCTCGGCGGAAATGAAGACCCAGTACTTC
CASTLSAEMKTQYF
>NA|NA|TRBJ1-5|TRBV6-1
TGTGCCAGCAGTCAAAATTCAGGGGTAGGTCAGCCCCAGCATTTT
CASSQNSGVGQPQHF
>NA|NA|TRBJ1-2|TRBV2
TGTGCCAGCAAAACGGCAGGCGCATATGGCTACACCTTC
CASKTAGAYGYTF
>many|TRBD2|TRBJ2-3|TRBV27
TGTGCCAGCAGTTCCCGACTAGCGGGAGGTACAGATACGCAGTATTTT
CASSSRLAGGTDTQYF